This T cell receptor (beta chain) was recovered during a study of T cells in Graves' hyperthyroidism and ophthalmopathy. Authors of the study amplified TCR beta CDR3 regions from RNA transcripts. With the HTBI primer set, the TCR CDR3 went through a first round of RT-PCR. In TCRdb, the multiplex PCR reads were re-called with MiXCR into one record per CDR3 protein. The repertoire holds about 400,000 distinct CDR3 sequences, around a quarter seen once, with around 79% in the top ten. The sequence was obtained from a man aged 45-60 years with Graves' hyperthyroidism. The sequencing sample was made of blood.

CDR3 region: CASSLGTTGNTIYF. CDR3 nucleotide sequence: TGTGCCAGCAGTTTGGGCACCACGGGAAACACCATATATTTT. This sequence joins TRBV28 and TRBJ1-3; D unclear. The CDR3 is 14 amino acids. The V gene lost 3 bases and the J gene lost 4 bases, with 10 bases spanning the gap. Germline assignment: CDR1 MDHEN and CDR2 SYDVKM.